This record covers a single TCR beta chain. Its antigen remains unknown. This record comes from a study of response to subunit inactivated influenza vaccine. Trimming stripped 3 bases from V and 6 bases from J, with 12 bases between. The CDR3 is 14 amino acids. The germline V gene encodes CDR1 SNHLY and CDR2 FYNNEI. One entry per CDR3 protein, called by TCRdb with MiXCR from the RT-PCR reads. The sample carries approximately 500,000 distinct CDR3 sequences, 10% to 15% recorded once. Study results and caveats: The authors proposed limited new T cell recruitment per seasonal influenza vaccination.

The sequence was collected from a man aged 50 to 59 who received an inactivated influenza vaccine. The material sequenced was PBMCs from blood, taken about 40 days after vaccination. The gene calls are TRBV2 and TRBJ2-1, with D unresolved. The CDR3: CASSDLLVGNEQFF. CDR3 nucleotide sequence: TGTGCCAGCAGTGACCTTCTCGTGGGCAATGAGCAGTTCTTC.